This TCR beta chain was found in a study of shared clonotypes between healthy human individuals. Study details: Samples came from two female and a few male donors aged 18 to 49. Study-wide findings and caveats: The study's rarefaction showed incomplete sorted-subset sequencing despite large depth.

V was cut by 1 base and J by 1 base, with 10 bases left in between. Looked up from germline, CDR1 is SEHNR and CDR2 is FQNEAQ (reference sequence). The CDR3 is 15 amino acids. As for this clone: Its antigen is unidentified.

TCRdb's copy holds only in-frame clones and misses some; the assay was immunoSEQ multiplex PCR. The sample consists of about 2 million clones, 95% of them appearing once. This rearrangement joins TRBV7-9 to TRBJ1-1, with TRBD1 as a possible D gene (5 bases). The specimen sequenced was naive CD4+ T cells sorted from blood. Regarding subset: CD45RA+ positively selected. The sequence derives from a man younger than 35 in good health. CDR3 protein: CASSLVPTGNTEAFF. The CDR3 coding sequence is TGTGCCAGCAGCTTAGTGCCCACAGGGAACACTGAAGCTTTCTTT. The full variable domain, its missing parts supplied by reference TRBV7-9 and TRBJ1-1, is DTGVSQNPRHKITKRGQNVTFRCDPISEHNRLYWYRQTLGQGPEFLTYFQNEAQLEKSRLLSDRFSAERPKGSFSTLEIQRTEQGDSAMYLCASSLVPTGNTEAFFGQGTRLTVV.